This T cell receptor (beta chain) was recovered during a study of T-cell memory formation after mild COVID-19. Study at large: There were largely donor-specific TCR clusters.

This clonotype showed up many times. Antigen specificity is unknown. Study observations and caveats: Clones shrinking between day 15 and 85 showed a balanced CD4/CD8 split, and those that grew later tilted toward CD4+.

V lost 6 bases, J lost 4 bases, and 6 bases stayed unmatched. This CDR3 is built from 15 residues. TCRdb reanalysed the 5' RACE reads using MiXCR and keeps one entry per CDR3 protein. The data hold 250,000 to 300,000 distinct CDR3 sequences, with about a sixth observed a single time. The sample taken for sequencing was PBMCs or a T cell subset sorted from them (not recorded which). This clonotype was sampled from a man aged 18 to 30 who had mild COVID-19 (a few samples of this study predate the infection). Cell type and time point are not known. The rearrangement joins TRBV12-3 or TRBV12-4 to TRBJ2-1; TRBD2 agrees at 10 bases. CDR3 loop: CASSPGLAPYNEQFF. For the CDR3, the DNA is TGTGCCAGCAGCCCGGGACTAGCGCCTTACAATGAGCAGTTCTTC.